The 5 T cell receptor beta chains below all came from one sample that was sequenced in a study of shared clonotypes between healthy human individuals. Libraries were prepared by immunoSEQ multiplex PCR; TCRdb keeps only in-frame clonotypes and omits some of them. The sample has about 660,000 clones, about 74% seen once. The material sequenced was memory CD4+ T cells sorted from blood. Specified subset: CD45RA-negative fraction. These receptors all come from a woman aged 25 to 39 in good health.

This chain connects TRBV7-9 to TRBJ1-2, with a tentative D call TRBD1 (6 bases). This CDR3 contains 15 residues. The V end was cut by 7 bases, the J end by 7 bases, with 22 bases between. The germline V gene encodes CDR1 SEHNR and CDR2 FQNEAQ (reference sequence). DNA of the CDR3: TGTGCCAGCACCTACTCAGGGGCCCGACAGAGTGGCTACACCTTC. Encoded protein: CASTYSGARQSGYTF.

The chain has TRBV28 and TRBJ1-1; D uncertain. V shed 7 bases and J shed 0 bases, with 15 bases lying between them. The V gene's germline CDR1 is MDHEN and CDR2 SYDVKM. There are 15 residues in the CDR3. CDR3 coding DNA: TGTGCCAGCACACCTTCCTCGGGCCTGAACACTGAAGCTTTCTTT. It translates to CASTPSSGLNTEAFF.

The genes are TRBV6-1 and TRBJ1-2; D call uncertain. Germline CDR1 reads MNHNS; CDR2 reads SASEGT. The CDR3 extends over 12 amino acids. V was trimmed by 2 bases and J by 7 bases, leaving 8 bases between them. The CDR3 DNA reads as TGTGCCAGCAGTGAAATCAACCGTGGCTACACCTTC. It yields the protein CASSEINRGYTF.

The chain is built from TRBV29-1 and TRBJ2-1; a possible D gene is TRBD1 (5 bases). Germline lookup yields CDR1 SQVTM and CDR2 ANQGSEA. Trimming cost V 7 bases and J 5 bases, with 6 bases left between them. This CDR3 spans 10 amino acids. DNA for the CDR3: TGCAGCGGGGGCAACAATGAGCAGTTCTTC. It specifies CSGGNNEQFF.

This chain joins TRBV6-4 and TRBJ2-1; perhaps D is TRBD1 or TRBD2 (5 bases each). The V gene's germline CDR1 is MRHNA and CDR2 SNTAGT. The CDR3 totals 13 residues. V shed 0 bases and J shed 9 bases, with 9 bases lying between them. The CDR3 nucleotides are TGTGCCAGCAGTGACTCCCGGGGCGGTGAGCAGTTCTTC. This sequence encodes CASSDSRGGEQFF.